Below, 23 T cell receptor beta chains from the same sample are listed, as sequenced in a study of T-cell reconstitution after alpha-beta-depleted transplantation in children. Using unique molecular identifiers, the investigators prepared the TCRbeta library. TCRdb ran MiXCR on the PCR reads and lists one entry per CDR3 protein. The sample consists of roughly 500,000 distinct CDR3 sequences, roughly a tenth of them appearing once. Sequencing was performed on PBMCs, taken before TCRalphabeta/CD19-depleted stem cell transplant. These receptors were taken from a child younger than 10 with inherited bone marrow failure, due to receive a stem cell transplant.

This clonotype appeared many times. This chain joins TRBV27 and TRBJ2-7, with D tentatively TRBD1 or TRBD2 (5 bases each). The CDR3 runs to 12 residues. The V gene lost 8 bases and the J gene lost 4 bases, with 12 bases spanning the gap. The V gene's germline CDR1 is MNHEY and CDR2 SMNVEV (reference sequence). Written as DNA, the CDR3 is TGTGCCAGCGGGGACCCACGGTACGAGCAGTACTTC. Translating it yields CASGDPRYEQYF.

This clonotype was detected ten times or more. A junction end diverges from the germline sequence, so it may reflect a read error. The J gene is TRBJ2-7, the V gene TRBV28, with D perhaps matching TRBD2 (6 bases). Germline V CDR1 and CDR2: MDHEN, SYDVKM. This CDR3 contains 14 residues. The DNA of the CDR3 is TGCGCCAGCAGCTTGGCCGGGGGAGCCTACGAGCAGTACTTC. Its translation is CASSLAGGAYEQYF.

There are many counts of this clonotype. This chain uses TRBV12-3 or TRBV12-4 with TRBJ1-4, with a tentative D call TRBD1 (5 bases). This CDR3 is 13 amino acids long. The V and J ends lost 6 bases and 16 bases respectively, with 21 bases between them. DNA of the CDR3: TGTGCCAGCAGCCCCGACAGTGGGGGGGTGCAGTTTTTT. The encoded protein is CASSPDSGGVQFF.

This clonotype was seen repeatedly, ten times or more. V gene TRBV27 combines with J gene TRBJ2-7, with 7 bases fitting TRBD1. Germline CDR1 and CDR2: MNHEY and SMNVEV (reference sequence). V shed 6 bases and J 3 bases; nucleotides not matched to a gene: 5. The CDR3 consists of 13 residues. The CDR3 loop is CASRGDSFYEQYF. CDR3 bases: TGTGCCAGCAGGGGGGACAGCTTCTACGAGCAGTACTTC.

This clonotype was counted ten times or more. The rearrangement links TRBV6-2 or TRBV6-3 to TRBJ1-1; 7 bases agree with TRBD1. Germline CDR1 and CDR2: MNHEY and SVGEGT. The CDR3 is 15 amino acids. The J segment lost 4 bases and the V segment lost 0 bases, leaving 5 bases of the junction unmatched. This CDR3 is CASSYSFPGGTEAFF. The CDR3 nucleotides read TGTGCCAGCAGTTACTCTTTTCCAGGGGGCACTGAAGCTTTCTTT.

In its sample, this clonotype was seen many times. This sequence joins TRBV27 and TRBJ2-5, with 7 bases fitting TRBD1. CDR1 MNHEY and CDR2 SMNVEV come from the germline V gene (reference sequence). V shed 5 bases and J 4 bases; nucleotides not matched to a gene: 7. The CDR3 is 14 amino acids. The CDR3 sequence is CASSLYRGLETQYF. DNA for the CDR3: TGTGCCAGCAGTCTATACAGGGGTCTAGAGACCCAGTACTTC.

This clonotype was observed at least ten times. This chain uses TRBV9 with TRBJ2-1, with 7 bases lining up with TRBD2. Germline loops: CDR1 SGDLS, CDR2 YYNGEE. CDR3 length: 14 residues. V lost 0 bases, J lost 10 bases, and 7 bases stayed unmatched. The CDR3 region has the DNA TGTGCCAGCAGCGTAGGCGGGAGCCTTGCCGAGCAGTTCTTC. This translates into CASSVGGSLAEQFF.

The chain recombines TRBV3-1 with TRBJ2-3; D unclear. The germline gives CDR1 LGHDT, CDR2 YNNKEL (reference sequence). The CDR3 totals 13 residues. Trimming removed 1 base from V and 4 bases from J, with 6 bases in between. CDR3 amino acids: CASSQASADTQYF. In DNA, the CDR3 is TGTGCCAGCAGCCAAGCCTCGGCAGATACGCAGTATTTT.

Only one count was recorded for this clonotype. A read error may account for a junction end that differs from germline. The chain recombines TRBV7-7 with TRBJ2-5; either TRBD1 or TRBD2 may fit D (5 bases each). CDR3 length equals 15 residues. Germline CDR1 reads SSHAT; CDR2 reads FNYEAQ (reference sequence). CDR3 bases: TGTGCTAGCAGCCCACATGGCTACGGGGCAGAGACCCTGTACTTC. Its translation: CASSPHGYGAETLYF.

This clonotype has only a few counts. The V gene is TRBV4-1, the J gene TRBJ1-5; D is uncertain. The CDR3 runs to 13 residues. CDR1 is MGHRA, CDR2 YSYEKL, per germline. Deletions cut 2 bases from V and 4 bases from J, with 6 bases between. For the CDR3, the DNA is TGCGCCAGCAGCCAATTTCTTAATCAGCCCCAGCATTTT. Amino acids: CASSQFLNQPQHF.

This clonotype was picked up many times. V gene TRBV10-3 combines with J gene TRBJ2-1; unclear D gene. The CDR3 is made up of 13 amino acids. Trimming took 9 bases from V and 0 from J, leaving 9 bases between them. The germline V gene encodes CDR1 ENHRY and CDR2 SYGVKD. CDR3 sequence reads: CAIRSDSYNEQFF. The CDR3, as DNA: TGTGCCATTAGATCTGACTCCTACAATGAGCAGTTCTTC.

This clonotype was seen ten or more times. The rearrangement links TRBV15 to TRBJ2-1; tentatively, D is TRBD1 or TRBD2 (6 bases each). Germline V gene sequence: CDR1 LNHNV, CDR2 YYDKDF (reference sequence). This CDR3 has 15 residues. V gave up 1 base and J gave up 4 bases, with 11 bases separating them. The CDR3 sequence: CATSRGGAFYNEQFF. The CDR3 nucleotides are TGTGCCACCAGCAGAGGGGGGGCCTTTTACAATGAGCAGTTCTTC. The full variable domain, rest sourced from reference TRBV15 and TRBJ2-1, is DAMVIQNPRYQVTQFGKPVTLSCSQTLNHNVMYWYQQKSSQAPKLLFHYYDKDFNNEADTPDNFQSRRPNTSFCFLDIRSPGLGDTAMYLCATSRGGAFYNEQFFGPGTRLTVL.

This clonotype occurred a few times. The chain is built from TRBV5-1 and TRBJ2-1, with D possibly matching TRBD2 (6 bases). The germline gives CDR1 SGHRS, CDR2 YFSETQ. The germline V and J ends were trimmed by 4 bases and 8 bases, with 13 bases remaining between them. There are 13 residues in the CDR3. The CDR3 nucleotides read TGCGCCAGCAGCCGGCCAGGAGGGGATGAGCAGTTCTTC. Amino acid sequence: CASSRPGGDEQFF.

This clonotype was seen ten or more times. V usage is TRBV7-2 and J usage is TRBJ2-1; D is unresolved. The CDR3 is 15 amino acids. The germline CDR1 and CDR2 sequences are SGHTA and FQGNSA. V lost 5 bases and J lost 6, with 17 bases in between. CDR3 region: CASSPRVAWGNEQFF. DNA for the CDR3: TGTGCCAGCAGCCCCCGGGTCGCCTGGGGCAATGAGCAGTTCTTC.

The chain links TRBV3-1 to TRBJ2-1, with TRBD2 identical over 8 bases. The CDR3 has 16 residues. Germline V lookup: CDR1 LGHDT, CDR2 YNNKEL (reference sequence). V shed 3 bases, J shed 4 bases, and the junction held 8 bases outside the gene matches. Here the CDR3 reads CASSQQPGGDYNEQFF. The CDR3 nucleotides are TGTGCCAGCAGCCAGCAACCGGGAGGGGATTACAATGAGCAGTTCTTC.

This clonotype was seen repeatedly, ten times or more. This chain connects TRBV18 to TRBJ2-7; the D is unclear. Germline V gene data show CDR1 as KGHSH and CDR2 as LQKENI. The CDR3 sequence is 13 residues long. The V end was cut by 2 bases, the J end by 6 bases, with 11 bases between. The CDR3 reads CASSPTSVSEQYF. The DNA for the CDR3 is TGTGCCAGCTCACCAACCAGTGTAAGCGAGCAGTACTTC.

The J gene is TRBJ2-7, the V gene TRBV11-2, with D unresolved. The V and J ends lost 3 bases and 5 bases respectively, with 11 bases between them. The germline V gene has CDR1 SGHAT and CDR2 FQNNGV. This CDR3 has 13 residues. CDR3 nucleotides: TGTGCCAGCAGCTTCAGTAATCGGGACGAGCAGTACTTC. Encoded protein: CASSFSNRDEQYF.

This chain uses TRBV4-1 with TRBJ2-7; 8 nucleotides agree with TRBD2. Germline loops: CDR1 MGHRA, CDR2 YSYEKL. Losses at the gene ends were 4 bases for V and 0 bases for J; bases not matched to a gene: 11. This CDR3 comprises 17 residues. The DNA of the CDR3 is TGCGCCAGCAGCCTTAGGCCTCGGGAGGGTAACTCCTACGAGCAGTACTTC. This gives the protein CASSLRPREGNSYEQYF.

This clonotype was observed at least ten times. The chain is built from TRBV7-2 and TRBJ1-2; D uncertain. CDR3 length: 14 amino acids. V was trimmed by 2 bases and J by 5 bases, leaving 12 bases between them. The V gene's germline CDR1 is SGHTA and CDR2 FQGNSA. CDR3 amino acids: CASSLSAMEYGYTF. The CDR3 nucleotides read TGTGCCAGCAGCTTATCCGCTATGGAGTATGGCTACACCTTC.

This clonotype was counted at least ten times. The rearrangement links TRBV2 to TRBJ1-1, with 8 bases that match TRBD1. The V gene end was trimmed by 6 bases and the J gene end by 0 bases; junction bases not matched to a gene: 9. This CDR3 is built from 16 residues. In germline, CDR1 is SNHLY, CDR2 FYNNEI. The CDR3 region is CASSLRQGNMNTEAFF. In DNA, the CDR3 is TGTGCCAGCAGCCTCAGACAGGGGAATATGAACACTGAAGCTTTCTTT. Using reference TRBV2 and TRBJ1-1 for the parts outside the CDR3, the full variable domain is EPEVTQTPSHQVTQMGQEVILRCVPISNHLYFYWYRQILGQKVEFLVSFYNNEISEKSEIFDDQFSVERPDGSNFTLKIRSTKLEDSAMYFCASSLRQGNMNTEAFFGQGTRLTVV.

A note on this clonotype: A read error may produce the germline difference seen at one junction end. This sequence joins TRBV7-2 and TRBJ2-6; 7 nucleotides align to TRBD1. This CDR3 contains 17 residues. CDR1 is SGHTA and CDR2 is FQGNSA in the germline V gene. The CDR3: CASTRQGIIFGSNVLTF. CDR3 coding DNA: TGTGCCAGCACCCGACAGGGCATAATCTTTGGGTCCAACGTCCTGACTTTC.

In its sample, this clonotype was seen many times. This rearrangement joins TRBV4-3 to TRBJ2-7; TRBD2 matches at 7 bases. J gave up 7 bases and V 1 base, and 7 bases lay outside the gene matches. CDR1 LGHNA and CDR2 YSLEER come from the germline V gene. The CDR3 totals 14 residues. In DNA, the CDR3 is TGCGCCAGCAGCCAAGTTGGGGAGGGTTCTGAGCAGTACTTC. Its translation: CASSQVGEGSEQYF.

This clonotype was seen at least ten times. This rearrangement joins TRBV5-1 to TRBJ2-1; 10 bases align to TRBD1. This CDR3 spans 19 amino acids. V shed 4 bases and J 5 bases; nucleotides not matched to a gene: 18. The germline gives CDR1 SGHRS, CDR2 YFSETQ. The CDR3 loop is CASSPVPGQGWEFHNEQFF. In DNA, the CDR3 is TGCGCCAGCAGCCCAGTCCCGGGACAGGGGTGGGAATTCCACAATGAGCAGTTCTTC. The whole variable domain, filled in from reference TRBV5-1 and TRBJ2-1, reads KAGVTQTPRYLIKTRGQQVTLSCSPISGHRSVSWYQQTPGQGLQFLFEYFSETQRNKGNFPGRFSGRQFSNSRSEMNVSTLELGDSALYLCASSPVPGQGWEFHNEQFFGPGTRLTVL.